The next 21 T cell receptor beta chains were all read from a single sample in a study of PD-1 blockade in classical Hodgkin lymphoma. Data came from immunoSEQ multiplex PCR; TCRdb stores just in-frame clones and leaves some out. The sample lists tens of thousands of clones; 93% were seen once. Time point specified: newly diagnosed, previously untreated cHL patient sample. Sequencing was carried out using peripheral blood mononuclear cells (PBMCs). All receptors derive from a human donor with classical Hodgkin lymphoma.

The rearrangement uses TRBV6-1 and TRBJ1-1, with D unclear. This CDR3 is built from 15 residues. V was clipped by 6 bases and J by 1 base, with 15 bases between them. The V gene's germline CDR1 is MNHNS and CDR2 SASEGT. The DNA for the CDR3 is TGTGCCAGCAGCCGCCCTAATTTAGCGAACACTGAAGCTTTCTTT. It codes for CASSRPNLANTEAFF.

This CDR3 is CASSQELAGVDTQYF. DNA of the CDR3: TGTGCCAGCAGCCAAGAACTAGCGGGAGTGGATACGCAGTATTTT. The chain joins TRBV4-2 to TRBJ2-3; 11 bases are a match to TRBD2. Germline trimming cut 0 bases from V and 6 bases from J; bases unmatched to any gene: 2. The V gene's germline CDR1 is LGHNA and CDR2 YNFKEQ. The CDR3 is 15 residues long.

The V call is TRBV29-1, the J call TRBJ1-2, with D perhaps matching TRBD1 (6 bases). The CDR3 totals 12 residues. Germline V gene lookup returns CDR1 SQVTM and CDR2 ANQGSEA. V shed 1 base and J shed 8 bases, with 11 bases lying between them. In nucleotides, the CDR3 is TGCAGCGTTGAAGTTGGGGGGGGCGGCTACACCTTC. Amino acids: CSVEVGGGGYTF. Combining the CDR3 with reference TRBV29-1 and TRBJ1-2 gives the whole variable domain SAVISQKPSRDICQRGTSLTIQCQVDSQVTMMFWYRQQPGQSLTLIATANQGSEATYESGFVIDKFPISRPNLTFSTLTVSNMSPEDSSIYLCSVEVGGGGYTFGSGTRLTVV.

The rearrangement links TRBV29-1 to TRBJ1-2; 7 bases align to TRBD1. The length of the CDR3 is 13 residues. V gave up 2 bases and J gave up 8 bases; unmatched junction bases: 8. Germline CDR1 is SQVTM and CDR2 is ANQGSEA. Here the CDR3 reads CSVERMEGAGYTF. For the CDR3, the DNA is TGCAGCGTTGAACGAATGGAGGGGGCAGGCTACACCTTC.

This clone was counted a single time. CDR3 sequence reads: CSARGTGELFF. CDR3 DNA sequence: TGCAGTGCTAGGGGTACCGGGGAGCTGTTTTTT. This chain uses TRBV20-1 with TRBJ2-2; no clear D. CDR1 is DFQATT, CDR2 SNEGSKA, per germline (reference sequence). The CDR3 loop spans 11 amino acids. V was trimmed by 3 bases and J by 5 bases, leaving 4 bases between them.

The chain combines TRBV4-1 with TRBJ2-5, with D perhaps being TRBD1 or TRBD2 (5 bases each). The germline gives CDR1 MGHRA, CDR2 YSYEKL. CDR3 length: 18 residues. V was cut by 5 bases and J by 4 bases, with 26 bases left in between. CDR3 sequence: CASSFSARVRGEGETQYF. The CDR3 DNA sequence: TGCGCCAGCAGCTTTTCAGCGCGGGTCCGGGGCGAGGGAGAGACCCAGTACTTC.

The chain couples TRBV4-1 to TRBJ2-1; 11 positions agree with TRBD2. This CDR3 is built from 16 residues. The germline CDR1 and CDR2 sequences are MGHRA and YSYEKL. The J segment lost 7 bases and the V segment lost 4 bases, leaving 9 bases of the junction unmatched. CDR3 sequence: CASSRIAGGPPNEQFF. CDR3 bases: TGCGCCAGCAGCCGGATAGCGGGAGGGCCTCCTAATGAGCAGTTCTTC.

The chain links TRBV6-5 to TRBJ1-6; the match to TRBD1 covers 11 bases. The CDR3 length is 15 residues. The J segment lost 10 bases and the V segment lost 3 bases, leaving 5 bases of the junction unmatched. Germline V lookup: CDR1 MNHEY, CDR2 SVGAGI. CDR3 coding DNA: TGTGCCAGCAGTTATTCCGGGACAGGGGGATCACCCCTCCACTTT. Its protein is CASSYSGTGGSPLHF.

The genes are TRBV21-1 and TRBJ1-2; TRBD1, the table's D call, was not compared with the DNA. TRBV21-1 is recorded as a pseudogene. The CDR3 extends over 11 amino acids. The CDR3 bases are TGTGCCAGCATTGAACAGGACGGCTACACCTTC. This codes for CASIEQDGYTF.

The chain recombines TRBV19 with TRBJ2-7, with 8 bases that match TRBD1. J lost 0 bases, V lost 7 bases, and 5 bases had no gene match. The CDR3 covers 14 residues. Per the germline V gene, CDR1 is LNHDA and CDR2 is SQIVND (reference sequence). CDR3 protein: CASTVTGGSYEQYF. The CDR3 DNA follows: TGTGCCAGTACCGTCACAGGGGGCTCCTACGAGCAGTACTTC.

This clone was seen more than once but under ten times. The chain employs TRBV6-5 and TRBJ2-7; D remains unclear. Germline V gene sequence: CDR1 MNHEY, CDR2 SVGAGI. This CDR3 spans 14 amino acids. The V gene lost 4 bases and the J gene lost 3 bases, with 13 bases spanning the gap. The CDR3 region is CASSFLTRSYEQYF. For the CDR3, the DNA is TGTGCCAGCAGTTTCCTGACACGCAGCTACGAGCAGTACTTC.

The rearrangement uses TRBV30 and TRBJ1-5, with 7 bases matching TRBD1. The trim removed 2 bases at V and 5 bases at J, leaving 12 bases unmatched. The CDR3 runs 16 residues. The germline CDR1 and CDR2 sequences are GTSNPN and SVGIG (reference sequence). In DNA, the CDR3 is TGTGCCTGGAGTTTACCACCGGGACAGTCACATCAGCCCCAGCATTTT. This gives the protein CAWSLPPGQSHQPQHF. Full variable domain (remainder filled in from reference TRBV30 and TRBJ1-5): SQTIHQWPATLVQPVGSPLSLECTVEGTSNPNLYWYRQAAGRGLQLLFYSVGIGQISSEVPQNLSASRPQDRQFILSSKKLLLSDSGFYLCAWSLPPGQSHQPQHFGDGTRLSIL.

This clone has a single count. The CDR3 is CASSGGTGSNYGYTF. The CDR3 nucleotides read TGTGCCAGCAGCGGAGGGACAGGGAGTAACTATGGCTACACCTTC. The chain recombines TRBV11-2 with TRBJ1-2; the match to TRBD1 covers 9 bases. Germline V gene sequence: CDR1 SGHAT, CDR2 FQNNGV. CDR3 length: 15 amino acids. Trimming took 5 bases from V and 1 from J; bases not matched to a gene: 5.

The chain couples TRBV27 to TRBJ2-3; D possibly corresponds to TRBD1 (7 bases). The CDR3 extends over 16 amino acids. The V end was cut by 5 bases, the J end by 4 bases, with 19 bases between. Germline CDR1 and CDR2: MNHEY and SMNVEV (reference sequence). CDR3 sequence reads: CASSPGLSGGPDTQYF. DNA of the CDR3: TGTGCCAGCAGTCCGGGACTTTCAGGGGGACCAGATACGCAGTATTTT.

The rearrangement links TRBV7-9 to TRBJ1-1; D is undetermined. Trimming stripped 7 bases from V and 4 bases from J, with 16 bases between. CDR3 length: 14 residues. Per germline, CDR1 SEHNR and CDR2 FQNEAQ (reference sequence). The CDR3 DNA reads TGTGCCAGCACCACCGAAGTCAGTACCACTGAAGCTTTCTTT. Translating it yields CASTTEVSTTEAFF.

The V call is TRBV5-8, the J call TRBJ1-2; D uncertain. There are 16 residues in the CDR3. The germline CDR1 and CDR2 sequences are SGHTS and YDEGEE. Trimming shortened V by 0 bases and J by 6 bases, and 18 bases separated the two germline ends. The CDR3 protein is CASSLAGGPLGDGYTF. The DNA of the CDR3 is TGTGCCAGCAGCTTGGCTGGCGGTCCCTTGGGTGATGGCTACACCTTC.

This rearrangement joins TRBV5-1 to TRBJ2-3, with 8 nucleotides matching TRBD2. V was pared by 0 bases and J by 6 bases, with 9 bases of the junction left unmatched. The CDR3 is 16 amino acids. Germline V gene data show CDR1 as SGHRS and CDR2 as YFSETQ. The CDR3 reads CASSLARGAVGDTQYF. The DNA for the CDR3 is TGCGCCAGCAGCTTGGCGCGGGGGGCAGTAGGGGATACGCAGTATTTT.

The CDR3 DNA reads TGTGCCACCCAGACTACCGGGACAAAGGGGGAAGCTTTCTTT. This sequence encodes CATQTTGTKGEAFF. The chain carries TRBV28 and TRBJ1-1; possibly TRBD1 for D (6 bases). The CDR3 has 14 amino acids. The germline V gene encodes CDR1 MDHEN and CDR2 SYDVKM. Trimming cost V 10 bases and J 8 bases, with 23 bases left between them.

This chain links TRBV19 with TRBJ1-2; TRBD1 matches at 8 bases. Losses at the gene ends were 4 bases for V and 0 bases for J; bases not matched to a gene: 7. The CDR3 is made up of 16 amino acids. CDR1 is LNHDA, CDR2 SQIVND, per germline (reference sequence). Here the CDR3 DNA reads TGTGCCAGTAGTAACCCCGGACAGGGTACTAACTATGGCTACACCTTC. Translation gives CASSNPGQGTNYGYTF.

This clone was recorded once. V is TRBV2 and J is TRBJ1-3; TRBD1 matches 12 bases. V trimming: 5 bases; J trimming: 1 base; junction bases outside the gene matches: 3. The CDR3 has 16 residues. Germline V gene lookup returns CDR1 SNHLY and CDR2 FYNNEI. The CDR3 DNA reads as TGTGCCAGCAGTCGGGACAGGGGGCAATCTGGAAACACCATATATTTT. Translated: CASSRDRGQSGNTIYF.

The CDR3 region has the DNA TGTGCCAGTAGTACGTACTCCGGGACGGTGACAGATACGCAGTATTTT. Protein: CASSTYSGTVTDTQYF. The rearrangement joins TRBV19 to TRBJ2-3; TRBD1 or TRBD2 may be the D gene (5 bases each). This CDR3 has 16 amino acids. Per germline, CDR1 LNHDA and CDR2 SQIVND (reference sequence). Trimming shortened V by 4 bases and J by 3 bases, and 17 bases separated the two germline ends.